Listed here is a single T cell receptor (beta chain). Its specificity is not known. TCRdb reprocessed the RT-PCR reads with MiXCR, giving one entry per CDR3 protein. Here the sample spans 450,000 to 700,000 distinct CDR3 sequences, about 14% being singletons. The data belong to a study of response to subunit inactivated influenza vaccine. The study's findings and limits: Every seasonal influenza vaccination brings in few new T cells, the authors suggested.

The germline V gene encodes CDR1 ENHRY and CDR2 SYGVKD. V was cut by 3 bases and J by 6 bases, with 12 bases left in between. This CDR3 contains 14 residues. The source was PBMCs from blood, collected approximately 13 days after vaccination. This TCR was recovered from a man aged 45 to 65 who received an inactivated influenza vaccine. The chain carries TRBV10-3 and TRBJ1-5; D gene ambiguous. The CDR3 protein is CAISEVRVGQPQHF. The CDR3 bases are TGTGCCATCAGTGAAGTCCGGGTCGGTCAGCCCCAGCATTTT.